This TCR beta chain was profiled in a study of regulatory T cells in long-lasting Graves disease. Time point reported: newly diagnosed GD, antithyroid drugs for less than 3 months. With RNA extracted from PBMCs as input, the TCR library was made. CDR3 length: 16 residues. The germline V and J ends were trimmed by 5 bases and 4 bases, with 18 bases remaining between them. Germline lookup yields CDR1 SGHVS and CDR2 FQNEAQ. Building of the TCR beta libraries involved iRepertoire HTBI primers and Arm-PCR of CDR3 regions. One entry per CDR3 protein, called by TCRdb with MiXCR from the multiplex PCR reads. The sample shows about 530,000 distinct CDR3 sequences, 16% of them seen only once. The sample was also linked to a second study, of T cells in Graves' hyperthyroidism and ophthalmopathy.

V usage is TRBV7-8 and J usage is TRBJ2-1; D gene uncertain. The clonotype comes from a woman in her forties or fifties with Graves disease. The sample was peripheral blood mononuclear cells (PBMCs), taken at new diagnosis, from a patient treated with antithyroid drugs. The CDR3 DNA sequence: TGTGCCAGCAGCGCGGCACGAGTCCATTCTTACAATGAGCAGTTCTTC. It is translated as CASSAARVHSYNEQFF.